This T cell receptor (beta chain) was obtained from a study of blood T cell repertoires in COVID-19. As for the study in general: Samples came from the United States, Italy and Spain, spanning acute and convalescent COVID-19. The cDNA or gDNA used as material had been derived from T cells, B-cell-depleted T cells, or PBMCs.

The Seattle patients joined while their infection was active and were tracked longitudinally afterward. CDR3 length: 14 residues. Germline lookup yields CDR1 DFQATT and CDR2 SNEGSKA (reference sequence). V was clipped by 3 bases and J by 0 bases, with 10 bases between them. Source study methods: Amplification of reference gene primers provided the estimated nucleated cell counts. The method was immunoSEQ multiplex PCR; TCRdb's version includes in-frame clones alone and lacks a portion of them. Clone size and the V and J calls come from that table; the DNA yielded D and trimming. The table includes 150,000 to 200,000 clones, approximately 87% detected once.

Sequencing was performed on peripheral blood. The V and J genes are TRBV20-1 and TRBJ2-3, with D uncertain. This clonotype originated in a woman in her 70s with COVID-19, enrolled during active disease. CDR3 region: CSASNYGSTDTQYF. In DNA, the CDR3 is TGCAGTGCTAGTAACTACGGTAGCACAGATACGCAGTATTTT.